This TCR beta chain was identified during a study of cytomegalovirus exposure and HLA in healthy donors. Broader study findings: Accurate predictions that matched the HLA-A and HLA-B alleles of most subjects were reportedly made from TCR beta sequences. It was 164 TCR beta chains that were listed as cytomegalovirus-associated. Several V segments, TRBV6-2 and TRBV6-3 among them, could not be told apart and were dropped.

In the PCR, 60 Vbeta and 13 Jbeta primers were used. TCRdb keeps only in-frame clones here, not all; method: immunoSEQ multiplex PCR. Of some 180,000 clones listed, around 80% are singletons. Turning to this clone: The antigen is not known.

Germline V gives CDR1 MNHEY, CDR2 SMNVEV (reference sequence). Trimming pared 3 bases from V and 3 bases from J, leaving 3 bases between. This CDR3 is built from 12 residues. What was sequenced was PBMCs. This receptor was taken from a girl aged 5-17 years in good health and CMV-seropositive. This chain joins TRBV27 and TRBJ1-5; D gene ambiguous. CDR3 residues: CASSFINQPQHF. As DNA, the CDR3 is TGTGCCAGCAGTTTCATCAATCAGCCCCAGCATTTT.